This TCR beta chain was identified during a study of tumor-infiltrating lymphocytes in primary liver carcinoma (dated by TCRdb to the late 2010s). Regarding the complete study: Surgical resection was performed in China between late 2015 and 2016 on about 5 patients with histopathologically diagnosed primary liver carcinoma. Of the five patients (three men and two women, aged 30 to 69 years), four had hepatocellular carcinoma and one had combined HCC and intrahepatic cholangiocarcinoma. The five patients had tumors of stage T1-T3 N0M0, with maximum diameters ranging from about 4.2 to 11 cm. Roughly 3.5 to 8 million productive TCRbeta reads were obtained per sample, and no significant difference in read depth was found between tissue types. Across five regions of each liver tumor, along with adjacent normal tissue and blood, the study brought together TCRbeta repertoire sequencing, expression microarrays and whole-exome sequencing. A total of some 35 specimens from 5 patients underwent TCRbeta repertoire sequencing, comprising 25 tumor regions, 5 adjacent noncancerous liver tissues and 5 peripheral blood samples. Reproducibility between technical replicate repertoires was high, with correlation coefficients above 0.98 and mean shared-clone rates approximately 0.91.

This clonotype was picked up a small number of times. Its antigen target is currently unknown. There are no base qualities to consult, and no much larger clone falls within one base. Trimming takes 7 bases off V and 0 bases off J; junction bases not matched to a gene: 12. The germline V gene specifies MNHEY as CDR1 and SVGEGT as CDR2. The CDR3 runs 17 residues from the cysteine to the phenylalanine. The entry retains the CDR3 DNA only, 51 bases that are in frame from base 1. Starting from approximately 0.5 ug total RNA, TCRbeta-specific cDNA was produced by reverse transcription with a constant-region primer and ProtoScript II reverse transcriptase. Construction of the TCRbeta libraries relied on three nested rounds of multiplex PCR, following a slightly modified ARM-PCR procedure. Each of the first two PCR rounds ran for about 9 cycles and used multiplex TRBV1-TRBV30 forward primers together with a Cbeta reverse primer. Sample barcodes and Illumina adapters were added in a final 25-cycle PCR using Deep VentR polymerase. Before sequencing, amplicons of 200-500 bp were purified from gel using a QIAquick gel extraction kit. The TCRbeta amplicons were sequenced with 250-bp paired-end reads on an Illumina HiSeq 2500. As for how the authors treated the data: To recover full CDR3 sequences, reads were quality-trimmed using Trimmomatic v0.33 and paired reads were then merged using FLASH v1.2.11. V, D and J germline segments were assigned to the rearranged TCRbeta sequences by MiGEC v1.2.1b. Clonotype statistics, along with Shannon-Wiener diversity indices, were calculated using VDJtools v1.0.0. To reduce sampling bias, subsequent analyses other than the diversity analysis used only the 250 most abundant clonotypes in each sample. The public reads were run again by TCRdb, first through fastp at Q25 and then through MiXCR, and only productive beta chains were kept. Rows are unified per CDR3 protein, each entry keeping the most common DNA and genes. For this entry, the V and J calls and clone size follow TCRdb and not the study's own pipeline. This sample holds about 310,000 distinct CDR3 sequences; 55% to 65% were observed only once. Approximately 9.4% of the sample rests with the top ten.

General study outcomes and caveats: Bulk unsorted samples precluded comparing CD4+ and CD8+ T cell repertoires. Repertoire overlap was found to be higher between tumor regions (mean around 35%) than between tumor-adjacent (roughly 17%) or tumor-blood (around 14%) pairs, consistent with antigen-driven expansion. The top 250 clones made up a significantly larger repertoire fraction in tumors than in blood (p = 0.039). Because sequencing covered only the TCR beta chain and unpaired alpha chains were not captured, true repertoire diversity is likely underestimated. The study included only four to six patients, and the authors note findings should be validated in a larger study.

Blood RNA was extracted from unsorted whole blood using TRIzol reagent, and germline DNA was obtained with the DNeasy Blood & Tissue kit. At the time of sampling, the patients had chronic HBV infection and had not received any treatment. Roughly 4 milliliters of peripheral blood were collected into K2EDTA tubes before surgery. The chain employs TRBV6-2 or TRBV6-3 and TRBJ1-5, with 7 central nucleotides matching TRBD1. This clonotype was obtained from a man between 40 and 49 years old with primary liver carcinoma and hepatitis B virus infection. Sequencing was done on a sample of peripheral blood. CDR3 sequence: CASTPTEGAYSNQPQHF. The sequenced DNA: TGTGCCAGCACCCCTACAGAGGGGGCGTATAGCAATCAGCCCCAGCATTTT.